This T cell receptor beta chain was recovered during a study of cytomegalovirus exposure and HLA in healthy donors. Study results and caveats: For most TCR beta V segments, an earlier analysis put the productive rate at about 87% or about 30% of the time. Common viral pathogens seemed, in a later analysis, to connect with several of the most significant clusters.

The PCR contained 60 Vbeta and 13 Jbeta primers. Libraries were prepared by immunoSEQ multiplex PCR; TCRdb keeps only in-frame clonotypes and omits some of them. The sample yields about 150,000 clones, about four fifths seen once. The germline V gene has CDR1 ENHRY and CDR2 SYGVKD. V dropped 8 bases and J dropped 5; count of bases not matched to a gene: 7. The CDR3 consists of 13 residues. This clone was counted only a few times. What it binds is not known. The rearrangement joins TRBV10-3 to TRBJ1-2, with 8 bases identical to TRBD1. The TCR originated in a man younger than 35 in good health and CMV-seronegative. Sequenced input: PBMCs. The CDR3 protein is CAIRTGGGYGYTF. For the CDR3, the DNA is TGTGCCATCCGCACAGGGGGTGGATATGGCTACACCTTC.